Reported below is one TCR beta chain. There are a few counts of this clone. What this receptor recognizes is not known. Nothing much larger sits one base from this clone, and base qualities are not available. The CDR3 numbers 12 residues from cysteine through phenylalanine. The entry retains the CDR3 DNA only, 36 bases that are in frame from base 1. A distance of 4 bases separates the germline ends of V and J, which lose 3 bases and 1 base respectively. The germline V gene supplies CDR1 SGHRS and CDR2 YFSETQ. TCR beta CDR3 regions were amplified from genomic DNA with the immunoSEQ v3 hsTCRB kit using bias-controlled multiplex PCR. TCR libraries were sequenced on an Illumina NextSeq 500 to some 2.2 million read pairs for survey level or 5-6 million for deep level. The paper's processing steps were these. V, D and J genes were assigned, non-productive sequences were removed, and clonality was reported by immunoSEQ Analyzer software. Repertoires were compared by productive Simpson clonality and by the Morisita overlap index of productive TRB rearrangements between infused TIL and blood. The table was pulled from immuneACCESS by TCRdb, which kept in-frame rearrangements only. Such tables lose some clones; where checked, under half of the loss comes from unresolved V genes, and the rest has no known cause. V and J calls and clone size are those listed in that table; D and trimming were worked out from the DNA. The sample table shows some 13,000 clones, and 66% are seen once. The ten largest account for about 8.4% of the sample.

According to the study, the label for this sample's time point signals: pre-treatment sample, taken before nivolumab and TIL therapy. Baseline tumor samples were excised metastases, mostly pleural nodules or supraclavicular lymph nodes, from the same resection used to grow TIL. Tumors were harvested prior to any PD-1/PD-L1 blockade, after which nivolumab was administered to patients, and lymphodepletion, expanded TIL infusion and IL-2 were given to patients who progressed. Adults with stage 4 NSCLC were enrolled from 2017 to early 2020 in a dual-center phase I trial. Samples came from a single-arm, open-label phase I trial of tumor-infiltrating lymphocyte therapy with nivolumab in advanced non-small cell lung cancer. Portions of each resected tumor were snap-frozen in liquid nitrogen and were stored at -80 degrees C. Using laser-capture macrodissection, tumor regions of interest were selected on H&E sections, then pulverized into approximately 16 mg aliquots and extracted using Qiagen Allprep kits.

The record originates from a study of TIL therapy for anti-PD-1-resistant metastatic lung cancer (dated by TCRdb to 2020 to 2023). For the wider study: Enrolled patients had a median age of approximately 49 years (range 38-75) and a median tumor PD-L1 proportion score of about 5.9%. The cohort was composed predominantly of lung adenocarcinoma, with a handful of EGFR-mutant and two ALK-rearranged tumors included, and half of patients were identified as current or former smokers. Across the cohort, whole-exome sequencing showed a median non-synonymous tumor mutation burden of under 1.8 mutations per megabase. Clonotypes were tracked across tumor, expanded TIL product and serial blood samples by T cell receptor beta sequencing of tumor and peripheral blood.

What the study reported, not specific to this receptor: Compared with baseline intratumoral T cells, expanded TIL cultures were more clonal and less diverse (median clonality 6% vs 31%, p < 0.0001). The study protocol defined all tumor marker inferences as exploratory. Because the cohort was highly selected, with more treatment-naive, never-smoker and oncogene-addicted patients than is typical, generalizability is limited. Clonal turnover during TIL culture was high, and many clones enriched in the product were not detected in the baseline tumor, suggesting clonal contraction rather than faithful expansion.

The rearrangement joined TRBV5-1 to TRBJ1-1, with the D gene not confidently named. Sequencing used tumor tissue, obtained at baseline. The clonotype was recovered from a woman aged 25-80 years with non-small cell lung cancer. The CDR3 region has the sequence CASSSQNTEAFF. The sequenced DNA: TGCGCCAGCAGCTCACAGAACACTGAAGCTTTCTTT.